This TCR beta chain appears in the sequencing data of a study of T cell changes during pregnancy in multiple sclerosis. Only in-frame clones appear in the TCRdb table, and some are missing; sequencing was by immunoSEQ multiplex PCR. The sample includes about 100,000 clones, around nine tenths of them seen just once. Germline V gives CDR1 MDHEN, CDR2 SYDVKM. Trimming stripped 5 bases from V and 8 bases from J, with 19 bases between. The CDR3 extends over 14 amino acids. This material consisted of peripheral blood, taken in the second trimester of pregnancy. This sequence originates from a female donor in good health, enrolled as a control in a pregnancy study. V is TRBV28 and J is TRBJ2-7, with D tentatively TRBD2 (6 bases). The CDR3 loop reads CASSLAAGTSKQYF. Here the CDR3 DNA reads TGTGCCAGCAGTCTGGCGGCGGGGACGAGTAAGCAGTACTTC. Full variable domain (remainder filled in from reference TRBV28 and TRBJ2-7): DVKVTQSSRYLVKRTGEKVFLECVQDMDHENMFWYRQDPGLGLRLIYFSYDVKMKEKGDIPEGYSVSREKKERFSLILESASTNQTSMYLCASSLAAGTSKQYFGPGTRLTVT.